The 27 T cell receptor beta chains below come from one sample, sequenced in a study of T cells in narcolepsy. The assay was immunoSEQ multiplex PCR, and TCRdb's table has in-frame clones only and misses some. This sample has 25,000 to 30,000 clones, with around 87% found just once. The sample was memory (CD45RA-) CD4+ T cells from blood. These receptors originate from a human donor in good health.

The rearrangement uses TRBV6-6 and TRBJ1-5, with 11 bases identical to TRBD1. The J segment lost 2 bases and the V segment lost 7 bases, leaving 7 bases of the junction unmatched. The CDR3 is 16 amino acids. From germline, CDR1 is MNHNY and CDR2 SVGAGI (reference sequence). The CDR3 sequence: CASKGQGEGGNQPQHF. CDR3 in DNA: TGTGCCAGCAAGGGACAGGGGGAAGGGGGCAATCAGCCCCAGCATTTT.

V and J are TRBV5-1 and TRBJ1-2; no clear D. V was trimmed by 4 bases and J by 3 bases, leaving 7 bases between them. The V gene's germline CDR1 is SGHRS and CDR2 YFSETQ. The CDR3 totals 12 residues. CDR3 in DNA: TGCGCCAGCAGCCTGGAGGACTATGGCTACACCTTC. Translating gives CASSLEDYGYTF.

This chain links TRBV6-6 with TRBJ2-5, with D tentatively TRBD1 (5 bases). CDR1 MNHNY and CDR2 SVGAGI come from the germline V gene (reference sequence). Trimming cost V 5 bases and J 5 bases, with 15 bases left between them. This CDR3 is 14 amino acids long. CDR3 sequence: CASSLQGFGETQYF. The DNA for the CDR3 is TGTGCCAGCAGTCTCCAGGGCTTCGGGGAGACCCAGTACTTC.

V usage is TRBV6-5 and J usage is TRBJ1-1; D is perhaps TRBD1 (5 bases). Per the germline V gene, CDR1 is MNHEY and CDR2 is SVGAGI. Trimming removed 5 bases at V and 5 bases at J, with 12 bases between. This CDR3 has 13 residues. The CDR3 region is CASSVSRETEAFF. CDR3 nucleotides: TGTGCCAGCAGTGTTTCCAGGGAGACTGAAGCTTTCTTT.

This clone appeared once. The genes are TRBV7-8 and TRBJ2-2; D call uncertain. Trimming shortened V by 1 base and J by 6 bases, and 15 bases separated the two germline ends. This CDR3 contains 16 residues. Looked up from germline, CDR1 is SGHVS and CDR2 is FQNEAQ. The CDR3 reads CASSLGHLEIAGELFF. The CDR3 region has the DNA TGTGCCAGCAGCTTAGGGCACCTAGAAATCGCCGGGGAGCTGTTTTTT.

This sequence joins TRBV11-2 and TRBJ1-4; TRBD1 agrees at 8 bases. The germline V gene has CDR1 SGHAT and CDR2 FQNNGV. The ends lost 1 base at V and 8 bases at J; junction bases unmatched: 3. The CDR3 is 14 amino acids. The CDR3: CASSLGQGYEKLFF. In DNA form, the CDR3 reads TGTGCCAGCAGCTTAGGACAGGGGTACGAAAAACTGTTTTTT.

The V and J genes are TRBV6-1 and TRBJ2-7, with 7 bases that match TRBD2. The CDR3 runs 15 residues. Losses at the gene ends were 6 bases for V and 0 bases for J; bases not matched to a gene: 8. CDR1 and CDR2 from the germline V gene are MNHNS and SASEGT. CDR3 DNA sequence: TGTGCCAGCAGGCGTGAGAGGGAGGGCTCCTACGAGCAGTACTTC. Protein sequence: CASRREREGSYEQYF.

J is TRBJ2-7 and V is TRBV4-3; the match to TRBD2 covers 7 bases. Trimming removed 2 bases from V and 4 bases from J; junction bases left unmatched: 2. The V gene's germline CDR1 is LGHNA and CDR2 YSLEER. This CDR3 spans 13 amino acids. CDR3 region: CASSQTGGYEQYF. DNA of the CDR3: TGCGCCAGCAGCCAAACGGGGGGTTACGAGCAGTACTTC.

The chain uses TRBV6-5 and TRBJ1-3; the D gene is possibly TRBD1 (6 bases). V was clipped by 9 bases and J by 3 bases, with 18 bases between them. The CDR3 extends over 15 amino acids. Per the germline V gene, CDR1 is MNHEY and CDR2 is SVGAGI. This CDR3 is CASTYRARSGNTIYF. Here the CDR3 DNA reads TGTGCCAGTACATACAGGGCACGAAGTGGAAACACCATATATTTT.

DNA for the CDR3: TGTGCCAGCAGCCAGCCGGGGTGGGCCCTCTCTGGAAACACCATATATTTT. Translated, it gives CASSQPGWALSGNTIYF. The rearrangement links TRBV11-2 to TRBJ1-3; no firm D call. The germline gives CDR1 SGHAT, CDR2 FQNNGV. This CDR3 region has 17 residues. V was pared by 5 bases and J by 0 bases, with 17 bases between. Filled out from reference TRBV11-2 and TRBJ1-3, the complete variable domain reads EAGVAQSPRYKIIEKRQSVAFWCNPISGHATLYWYQQILGQGPKLLIQFQNNGVVDDSQLPKDRFSAERLKGVDSTLKIQPAKLEDSAVYLCASSQPGWALSGNTIYFGEGSWLTVV.

J is TRBJ1-1 and V is TRBV6-1, with a tentative D call TRBD1 (5 bases). Trimming pared 4 bases from V and 7 bases from J, leaving 19 bases between. Germline V gene lookup returns CDR1 MNHNS and CDR2 SASEGT. The CDR3 is 15 residues long. In nucleotides, the CDR3 is TGTGCCAGCAGTGCTCTCTCTGGGAAAAGGGGTGAAGCTTTCTTT. Translated: CASSALSGKRGEAFF.

There are a few counts of this clone. This chain uses TRBV19 with TRBJ2-2; D may be TRBD2 (5 bases). This CDR3 is built from 14 residues. V dropped 6 bases and J dropped 7 bases, with 15 bases sitting between them. Germline CDR1 and CDR2: LNHDA and SQIVND (reference sequence). CDR3 sequence: CASRGEGRIGELFF. CDR3 bases: TGTGCCAGTAGAGGCGAGGGCCGAATCGGGGAGCTGTTTTTT.

V is TRBV5-4 and J is TRBJ2-3, with TRBD2 identical over 7 bases. V trimming: 1 base; J trimming: 2 bases; junction bases outside the gene matches: 7. The CDR3 totals 16 residues. Germline CDR1 reads SGHNT; CDR2 reads YYREEE (reference sequence). In DNA form, the CDR3 reads TGTGCCAGCAGCTTGAGGCGGGAGAGGTTCACAGATACGCAGTATTTT. This encodes CASSLRRERFTDTQYF.

The chain is built from TRBV14 and TRBJ1-1; 8 nucleotides agree with TRBD1. The germline gives CDR1 SGHDN, CDR2 FVKESK. The CDR3 has 15 residues. The V and J ends lost 1 base and 2 bases, in that order; junction bases with no gene match: 3. The CDR3 DNA follows: TGTGCCAGCAGCCAAGTCACAGGGGGTAACACTGAAGCTTTCTTT. Protein product: CASSQVTGGNTEAFF.

The CDR3: CASRQGRSTEAFF. CDR3 DNA sequence: TGTGCCAGCAGACAGGGTAGGAGCACTGAAGCTTTCTTT. V gene TRBV5-6 combines with J gene TRBJ1-1; D might be TRBD1 (6 bases). Per germline, CDR1 SGHDT and CDR2 YYEEEE. V lost 5 bases to trimming and J lost 4 bases, with 12 bases between them. This CDR3 contains 13 residues.

This clone was detected only once. The chain combines TRBV28 with TRBJ2-3; 14 bases map to TRBD2. From germline, CDR1 is MDHEN and CDR2 SYDVKM. The CDR3 runs to 15 residues. V lost 6 bases to trimming and J lost 11 bases; unmatched junction nucleotides: 10. CDR3 nucleotides: TGTGCCAGCAGCCTGACTAGCGGGAGGGCCCCTATGCAGTATTTT. It translates to CASSLTSGRAPMQYF.

This chain links TRBV6-1 with TRBJ2-5; D gene ambiguous. This CDR3 region has 11 residues. Trimming took off 6 bases at V and 4 bases at J, with 6 bases between the two ends. Germline CDR1 is MNHNS and CDR2 is SASEGT. CDR3 sequence (DNA): TGTGCCAGCAGAACGGGAGAGACCCAGTACTTC. Its protein product is CASRTGETQYF.

This clone was recorded once. The chain joins TRBV2 to TRBJ2-1, with D uncertain. The CDR3 totals 15 residues. Germline CDR1 reads SNHLY; CDR2 reads FYNNEI. V dropped 8 bases and J dropped 4 bases, with 18 bases sitting between them. The CDR3, as DNA: TGTGCCAGCCAATCGGGCACCTTTGTTTACAATGAGCAGTTCTTC. Encoded protein: CASQSGTFVYNEQFF. Full variable domain (outside the CDR3, taken from reference TRBV2 and TRBJ2-1): EPEVTQTPSHQVTQMGQEVILRCVPISNHLYFYWYRQILGQKVEFLVSFYNNEISEKSEIFDDQFSVERPDGSNFTLKIRSTKLEDSAMYFCASQSGTFVYNEQFFGPGTRLTVL.

V is TRBV30 and J is TRBJ1-2; D is unclear. Germline lookup yields CDR1 GTSNPN and CDR2 SVGIG (reference sequence). There are 11 residues in the CDR3. The V end was cut by 4 bases, the J end by 0 bases, with 3 bases between. In DNA, the CDR3 is TGTGCCTGGATGACTAACTATGGCTACACCTTC. This codes for CAWMTNYGYTF.

This chain links TRBV28 with TRBJ1-5; 10 positions match TRBD1. V lost 5 bases to trimming and J lost 5 bases; unmatched junction nucleotides: 6. Germline assignment: CDR1 MDHEN and CDR2 SYDVKM. There are 15 residues in the CDR3. The CDR3 spells CASSRRTGGDQPQHF. The CDR3 DNA follows: TGTGCCAGCAGTCGTAGGACAGGGGGGGATCAGCCCCAGCATTTT.

This rearrangement joins TRBV6-1 to TRBJ2-7; 7 nucleotides match TRBD1. With V trimmed by 6 bases and J by 2 bases, 7 bases remained unmatched. This CDR3 is built from 14 residues. Per germline, CDR1 MNHNS and CDR2 SASEGT. CDR3 DNA: TGTGCCAGCAGAGAACTCGGGACAGCCTACGAGCAGTACTTC. Amino acids: CASRELGTAYEQYF.

The J gene is TRBJ1-2, the V gene TRBV5-1; the D gene is possibly TRBD1 (5 bases). The CDR3 sequence is 17 residues long. Germline V CDR1 and CDR2: SGHRS, YFSETQ. Trimming pared 1 base from V and 0 bases from J, leaving 16 bases between. The CDR3 region has the DNA TGCGCCAGCAGCTTGCGTACAGACAGCATTTCTAACTATGGCTACACCTTC. It is translated as CASSLRTDSISNYGYTF.

This chain connects TRBV5-4 to TRBJ2-1, with TRBD1 matching over 7 bases. CDR1 and CDR2 from the germline V gene are SGHNT and YYREEE (reference sequence). Trimming cost V 4 bases and J 7 bases; bases outside gene matches: 5. This CDR3 is 13 amino acids long. This CDR3 reads CASSPQGWNEQFF. In DNA form, the CDR3 reads TGTGCCAGCAGCCCACAGGGGTGGAATGAGCAGTTCTTC.

This clone was detected only once. This same CDR3 is encoded by further DNA sequences in the sample. The V and J genes are TRBV7-2 and TRBJ2-2, with D possibly being TRBD1 (5 bases). The germline gives CDR1 SGHTA, CDR2 FQGNSA. The CDR3 contains 14 residues. The V and J ends lost 3 bases and 5 bases respectively, with 10 bases between them. CDR3 in DNA: TGTGCCAGCAGCTTGGGGCAGGGTACCGGGGAGCTGTTTTTT. Translating it yields CASSLGQGTGELFF.

This clone was detected only once. This chain connects TRBV7-2 to TRBJ1-5; D ambiguous. Germline V gene data show CDR1 as SGHTA and CDR2 as FQGNSA. Trimming removed 3 bases at V and 2 bases at J, with 5 bases between. CDR3 size: 13 residues. The CDR3 sequence is CASSLYGNQPQHF. The CDR3 nucleotides read TGTGCCAGCAGCTTGTACGGCAATCAGCCCCAGCATTTT. The complete variable domain, with remaining parts taken from reference TRBV7-2 and TRBJ1-5, reads GAGVSQSPSNKVTEKGKDVELRCDPISGHTALYWYRQSLGQGLEFLIYFQGNSAPDKSGLPSDRFSAERTGGSVSTLTIQRTQQEDSAVYLCASSLYGNQPQHFGDGTRLSIL.

The chain recombines TRBV5-8 with TRBJ2-1; D assignment may be TRBD1 or TRBD2 (5 bases each). The CDR3 extends over 16 amino acids. Germline V gene lookup returns CDR1 SGHTS and CDR2 YDEGEE. V lost 3 bases and J 2 bases, leaving 15 bases between the germline ends. CDR3 DNA: TGTGCCAGCAGCTGGGGGTATCAGGCTACCTACAATGAGCAGTTCTTC. It is translated as CASSWGYQATYNEQFF. The entire variable domain, with the rest obtained from reference TRBV5-8 and TRBJ2-1, is as follows: EAGVTQSPTHLIKTRGQQATLRCSPISGHTSVYWYQQALGLGLQFLLWYDEGEERNRGNFPPRFSGRQFPNYSSELNVNALELEDSALYLCASSWGYQATYNEQFFGPGTRLTVL.

The chain recombines TRBV9 with TRBJ2-3; D unresolved. V lost 2 bases to trimming and J lost 4 bases, with 8 bases between them. This CDR3 spans 13 amino acids. Germline V gene sequence: CDR1 SGDLS, CDR2 YYNGEE. CDR3 sequence reads: CASSVPGADTQYF. In nucleotides, the CDR3 is TGTGCCAGCAGCGTCCCTGGGGCAGATACGCAGTATTTT.